Following are 21 T cell receptor beta chains from one sample sequenced in a study of tumor and adjacent non-tumor tissue in lung cancer. TCRbeta libraries were built with three rounds of nested PCR, modified from ARM-PCR. MiXCR, applied by TCRdb to the multiplex PCR reads, yields one record per CDR3 protein. The sample has tens of thousands of distinct CDR3 sequences, under 70% seen once. RNA was extracted from bulk tissue without any cell sorting. This non-tumor lung sample came from over 3 cm beyond the tumor edge. The specimen sequenced was distant non-tumor lung tissue. These receptors came from a woman aged 45-65 years with non-small cell lung cancer.

With respect to this clonotype: A read error may explain this, as a much larger clone is one base away. The rearrangement joins TRBV7-8 to TRBJ2-1; 10 bases align to TRBD2. After removal of 8 bases from V and 0 bases from J, the junction contained 10 bases not matched to a gene. CDR3 length equals 17 residues. Germline V lookup: CDR1 SGHVS, CDR2 FQNEAQ. DNA of the CDR3: TGTGCCAGCGGCCCCCTAGCGGGAGTGATCTCCTACAATGAGCAGTTCTTC. Translating gives CASGPLAGVISYNEQFF. The whole variable domain, filled in from reference TRBV7-8 and TRBJ2-1, reads GAGVSQSPRYKVAKRGQDVALRCDPISGHVSLFWYQQALGQGPEFLTYFQNEAQLDKSGLPSDRFFAERPEGSVSTLKIQRTQQEDSAVYLCASGPLAGVISYNEQFFGPGTRLTVL.

Comment on this clonotype: The junction shows a germline mismatch at one end, possibly a read error. The chain recombines TRBV4-1 with TRBJ2-7, with D perhaps being TRBD1 or TRBD2 (5 bases each). There are 15 residues in the CDR3. Germline assignment: CDR1 MGHRA and CDR2 YSYEKL. In DNA form, the CDR3 reads TGCGCCAGTAGCCAAGATGAAAGGGGAGCCTACGAGCAGAACTTC. It translates to CASSQDERGAYEQNF.

Details on this clonotype: One end of the junction fails to match germline, which may point to a read error. DNA for the CDR3: TGTGCCAGCAGCTCGAATGAGTTGAACACAGAAGCTTTCTTT. It yields the protein CASSSNELNTEAFF. The chain uses TRBV11-1 and TRBJ1-1; D remains ambiguous. The CDR3 runs 14 residues. The germline gives CDR1 SGHAT, CDR2 FQDESV (reference sequence).

With regard to this clonotype: Here the CDR3 omits its conserved ending phenylalanine or tryptophan, so a read error is the likely source. The CDR3 spells CSAEPETGGYEQYL. CDR3 in DNA: TGCAGTGCTGAGCCCGAGACAGGGGGCTACGAGCAGTACCTC. The rearrangement joins TRBV20-1 to TRBJ2-7, with 9 bases aligning to TRBD1. CDR1 and CDR2 from the germline V gene are DFQATT and SNEGSKA (reference sequence). This CDR3 is built from 14 residues. J gave up 3 bases and V 5 bases, and 8 bases lay outside the gene matches.

Concerning this clonotype: A much larger clone differs from this one at a single base, so this may be a read error. The chain recombines TRBV12-3 or TRBV12-4 with TRBJ2-1, with D possibly TRBD2 on 6 matching bases. The CDR3 contains 16 residues. The CDR3 DNA is TGTGCCAGCAGTTTTGTGGGAGGCCTAAACTACAATGAGCAGTTGTTC. It encodes CASSFVGGLNYNEQLF.

The rearrangement joins TRBV11-2 to TRBJ2-2; no clear D gene. The CDR3 totals 14 residues. Germline V gives CDR1 SGHAT, CDR2 FQNNGV. The CDR3 sequence is CGNSLDLNTGELFF. The CDR3 region has the DNA TGTGGCAACAGCTTAGATCTGAACACCGGGGAGCTGTTTTTT.

To note about this clonotype: A junction end diverges from the germline sequence, so it may reflect a read error. The V call is TRBV11-2, the J call TRBJ2-1; D is undetermined. CDR3 size: 13 residues. The V gene's germline CDR1 is SGHAT and CDR2 FQNNGV. CDR3 region: CASSLVFLGVQFF. DNA of the CDR3: TGCGCCAGCAGCTTAGTATTCCTCGGTGTGCAGTTCTTC.

The rearrangement uses TRBV20-1 and TRBJ1-2, with a tentative D call TRBD1 (6 bases). CDR1 DFQATT and CDR2 SNEGSKA come from the germline V gene (reference sequence). Trimming cost V 7 bases and J 6 bases, with 24 bases left between them. This CDR3 contains 15 residues. Written as DNA, the CDR3 is TGCAGTGATTCGGACAGATCCCTCGCCAACCATGGCTACACCTTC. It codes for CSDSDRSLANHGYTF.

Concerning this clonotype: With a much larger clone just one base away, this may be a read error. This chain connects TRBV6-2 or TRBV6-3 to TRBJ2-3; D is tentatively TRBD1 or TRBD2 (5 bases each). In germline, CDR1 is MNHEY, CDR2 SVGEGT. The CDR3 runs to 16 residues. The CDR3 protein is CASNYGALLSIDTQYF. The CDR3 nucleotides read TGTGCCAGCAATTACGGGGCCCTGTTGAGTATAGATACGCAGTATTTT.

In regard to this clonotype: In this CDR3 the conserved last residue, phenylalanine or tryptophan, is missing, so a read error is likely. The chain joins TRBV11-2 to TRBJ1-1, with D maybe TRBD1 (5 bases). Germline-derived CDR1 and CDR2 are SGHAT and FQNNGV. CDR3 length: 14 residues. The V gene lost 5 bases and the J gene lost 0 bases, with 10 bases spanning the gap. The CDR3 DNA sequence: TGTGCCAGCAGCCGGGGCAGACTGAACACTGAAGCTTTCATT. Its protein is CASSRGRLNTEAFI.

With regard to this clonotype: One junction end does not reproduce the germline sequence, and a read error may be involved. The rearrangement uses TRBV6-2 or TRBV6-3 and TRBJ2-7; D is undetermined. Germline CDR1 reads MNHEY; CDR2 reads SVGEGT. CDR3 length: 13 residues. Here the CDR3 reads CANSYIPWSEQYF. As DNA, the CDR3 is TGTGCCAACAGTTACATTCCATGGAGCGAGCAGTACTTC.

The rearrangement joins TRBV6-5 to TRBJ2-7, with 12 bases that match TRBD2. This CDR3 is 15 amino acids long. Per the germline V gene, CDR1 is MNHEY and CDR2 is SVGAGI. The junction had 12 bases not matched to a gene; V was cut back by 9 bases and J by 6 bases. For the CDR3, the DNA is TGTGCCAGAAGTCAGACTAGCGGGAGCCCCTGCGAGCAGTACTTC. This encodes CARSQTSGSPCEQYF.

In this sample, this clonotype turned up once. Mismatch with germline at one junction end may stem from a read error. This chain joins TRBV6-1 and TRBJ2-7; TRBD1 might be the D (5 bases). The CDR3 contains 14 residues. Germline values: CDR1 MNHNS, CDR2 SASEGT. Here the CDR3 DNA reads TGTGCCAGCAGTGGGGGCACTACGGCCTACGTGCAGTACTTC. Protein product: CASSGGTTAYVQYF.

Remarks on this clonotype: The junction and the germline gene differ at one end; a read error may be behind it. V usage is TRBV20-1 and J usage is TRBJ2-1; the D gene is possibly TRBD2 (5 bases). CDR3 size: 16 residues. The germline V gene has CDR1 DFQATT and CDR2 SNEGSKA (reference sequence). The chain's CDR3 is CSVIAHLVAKYNERFF. For the CDR3, the DNA is TGCAGTGTTATCGCGCACTTGGTAGCGAAATACAATGAGCGGTTCTTC.

This clonotype was observed a handful of times. A much larger clonotype is one base distant, so this may be a read error. The chain uses TRBV5-5 and TRBJ2-7; possible D gene TRBD2, 5 bases. CDR3 length: 13 residues. Trimming left V 4 bases short and J 2 bases short, with 10 bases between. The germline gives CDR1 SGHKS, CDR2 YYEKEE (reference sequence). The CDR3 loop reads CASSPETTYEQYF. The DNA for the CDR3 is TGTGCCAGCAGCCCCGAGACTACCTACGAGCAGTACTTC.

Concerning this clonotype itself: One junction end does not reproduce the germline sequence, and a read error may be involved. V is TRBV6-1 and J is TRBJ2-2; the match to TRBD1 covers 7 bases. The CDR3 has 16 amino acids. Germline values: CDR1 MNHNS, CDR2 SASEGT. The DNA of the CDR3 is TGTGCCAGCATGCGGATTTCGACAGTGAACACAGGGGCGCTGTTTTTT. Protein product: CASMRISTVNTGALFF.

On this clonotype: Given the absence of the conserved phenylalanine or tryptophan at the CDR3 end, a read error is likely. CDR3 residues: CSVVTGSNTEAFV. In nucleotides, the CDR3 is TGTAGCGTTGTTACCGGGAGTAACACTGAAGCTTTCGTT. The chain combines TRBV29-1 with TRBJ1-1; D uncertain. The CDR3 has 13 amino acids. Germline V lookup: CDR1 SQVTM, CDR2 ANQGSEA.

On this clonotype: Just one base apart from a much larger clone, this may be a read error. J is TRBJ1-6 and V is TRBV28; 9 bases align to TRBD1. The CDR3 contains 15 residues. Germline CDR1 reads MDHEN; CDR2 reads SYDVKM. The CDR3 bases are TGTGCCATCAGTCCGGGACAGGGAAGGAATTCACCCCTCCACTTT. This codes for CAISPGQGRNSPLHF.

A note on this clonotype: It is likely a read error, because the conserved phenylalanine at the end of the CDR3 is missing. In DNA, the CDR3 is TGCAGTGCCCTGACTAGCGGGAGCGAAGACATTCAGTACCTC. Translating it yields CSALTSGSEDIQYL. V usage is TRBV20-1 and J usage is TRBJ2-4; TRBD2 agrees at 12 bases. CDR1 is DFQATT and CDR2 is SNEGSKA in the germline V gene (reference sequence). This CDR3 spans 14 amino acids. V lost 6 bases and J lost 8; bases outside the gene matches: 8.

With respect to this clonotype: A junction end diverges from the germline sequence, so it may reflect a read error. The chain employs TRBV11-2 and TRBJ2-7, with D possibly matching TRBD2 (6 bases). From germline, CDR1 is SGHAT and CDR2 FQNNGV. The CDR3 has 18 amino acids. This chain's CDR3 is CARSLAPLAVSNSYERYF. The CDR3 bases are TGTGCCAGGAGCTTAGCCCCACTAGCCGTAAGTAACTCCTACGAGCGGTACTTC.

Worth noting for this clonotype: No conserved phenylalanine or tryptophan ends this CDR3, so it is likely a read error. This chain links TRBV10-3 with TRBJ1-2; no firm D call. Germline V CDR1 and CDR2: ENHRY, SYGVKD. This CDR3 is 13 amino acids long. This CDR3 is CAISEGHGYGYTL. CDR3 bases: TGTGCGATCAGTGAAGGCCATGGGTATGGCTACACCCTC.